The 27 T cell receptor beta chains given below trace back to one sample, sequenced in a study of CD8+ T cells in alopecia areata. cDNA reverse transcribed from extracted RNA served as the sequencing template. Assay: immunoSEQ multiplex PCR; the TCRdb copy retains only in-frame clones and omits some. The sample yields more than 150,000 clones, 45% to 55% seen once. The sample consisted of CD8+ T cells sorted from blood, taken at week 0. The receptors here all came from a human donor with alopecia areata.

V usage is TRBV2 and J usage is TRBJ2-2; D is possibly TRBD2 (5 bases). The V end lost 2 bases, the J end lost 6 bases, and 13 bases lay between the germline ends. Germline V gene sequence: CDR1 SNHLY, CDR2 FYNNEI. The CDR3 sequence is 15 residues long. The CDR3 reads CASSENRVSAGELFF. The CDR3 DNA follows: TGTGCCAGCAGTGAAAATCGTGTTAGCGCCGGGGAGCTGTTTTTT.

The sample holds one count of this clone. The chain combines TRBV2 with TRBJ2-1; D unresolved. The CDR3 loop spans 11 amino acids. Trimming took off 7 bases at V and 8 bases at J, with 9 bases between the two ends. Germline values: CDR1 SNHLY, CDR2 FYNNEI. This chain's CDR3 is CASTESYEQFF. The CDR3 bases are TGTGCCAGCACCGAGTCGTATGAGCAGTTCTTC.

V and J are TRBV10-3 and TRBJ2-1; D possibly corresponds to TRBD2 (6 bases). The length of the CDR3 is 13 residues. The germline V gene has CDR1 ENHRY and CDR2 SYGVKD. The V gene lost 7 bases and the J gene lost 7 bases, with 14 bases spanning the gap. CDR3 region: CAIKYGRENEQFF. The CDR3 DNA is TGTGCCATCAAATACGGGAGAGAAAATGAGCAGTTCTTC.

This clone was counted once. The CDR3 coding sequence is TGTGCCAGCGGAGTATACAATGAGCAGTTCTTC. The encoded protein is CASGVYNEQFF. This chain uses TRBV7-6 with TRBJ2-1; no reliable D call. Trimming left V 8 bases short and J 4 bases short, with 6 bases between. Germline CDR1 reads SGHVS; CDR2 reads FNYEAQ. The CDR3 loop spans 11 amino acids. Filled out from reference TRBV7-6 and TRBJ2-1, the complete variable domain reads GAGVSQSPRYKVTKRGQDVALRCDPISGHVSLYWYRQALGQGPEFLTYFNYEAQQDKSGLPNDRFSAERPEGSISTLTIQRTEQRDSAMYRCASGVYNEQFFGPGTRLTVL.

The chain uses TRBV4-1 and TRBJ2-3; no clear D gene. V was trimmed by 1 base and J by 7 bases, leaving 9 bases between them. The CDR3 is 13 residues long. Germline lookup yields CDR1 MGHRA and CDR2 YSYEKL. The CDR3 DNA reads TGCGCCAGCAGCCAAGGGTTTGGTTATACGCAGTATTTT. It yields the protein CASSQGFGYTQYF.

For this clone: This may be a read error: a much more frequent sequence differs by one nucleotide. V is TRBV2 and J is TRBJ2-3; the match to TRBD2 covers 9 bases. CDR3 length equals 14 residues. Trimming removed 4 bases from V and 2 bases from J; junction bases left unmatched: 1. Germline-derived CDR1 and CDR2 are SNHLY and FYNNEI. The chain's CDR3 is CASSGGGATDTQYF. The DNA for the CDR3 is TGTGCCAGCAGTGGCGGGGGGGCCACAGATACGCAGTATTTT.

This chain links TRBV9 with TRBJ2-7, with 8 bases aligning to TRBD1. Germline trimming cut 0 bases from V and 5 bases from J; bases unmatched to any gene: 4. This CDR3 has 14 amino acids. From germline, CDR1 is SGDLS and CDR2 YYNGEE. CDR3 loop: CASSVGGTGNEQYF. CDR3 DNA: TGTGCCAGCAGCGTAGGAGGGACAGGTAACGAGCAGTACTTC.

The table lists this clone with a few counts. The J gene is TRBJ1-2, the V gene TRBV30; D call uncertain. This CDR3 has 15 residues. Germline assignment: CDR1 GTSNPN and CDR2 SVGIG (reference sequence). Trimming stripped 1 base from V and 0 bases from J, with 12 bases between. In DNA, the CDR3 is TGTGCCTGGAGTGACTCCTCCGGGACTAACTATGGCTACACCTTC. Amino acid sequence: CAWSDSSGTNYGYTF.

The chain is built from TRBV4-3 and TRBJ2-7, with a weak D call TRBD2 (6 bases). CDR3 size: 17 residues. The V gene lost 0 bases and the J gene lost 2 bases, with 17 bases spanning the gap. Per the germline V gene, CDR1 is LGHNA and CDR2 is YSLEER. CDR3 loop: CASSQDRFREVTYEQYF. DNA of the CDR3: TGCGCCAGCAGCCAAGATAGGTTCAGGGAGGTCACCTACGAGCAGTACTTC.

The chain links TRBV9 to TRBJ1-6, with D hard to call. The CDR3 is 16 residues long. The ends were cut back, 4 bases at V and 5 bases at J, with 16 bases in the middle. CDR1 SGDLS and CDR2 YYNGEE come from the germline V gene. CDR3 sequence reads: CASSTRGRPNNSPLHF. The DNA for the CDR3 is TGTGCCAGCAGCACCCGCGGACGGCCGAATAATTCACCCCTCCACTTT.

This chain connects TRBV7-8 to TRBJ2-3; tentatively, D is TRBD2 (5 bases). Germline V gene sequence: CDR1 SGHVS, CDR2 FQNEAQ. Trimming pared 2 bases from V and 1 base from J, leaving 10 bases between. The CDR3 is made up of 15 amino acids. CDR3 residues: CASSLFGRGTDTQYF. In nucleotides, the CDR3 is TGTGCCAGCAGCTTATTTGGGCGGGGCACAGATACGCAGTATTTT.

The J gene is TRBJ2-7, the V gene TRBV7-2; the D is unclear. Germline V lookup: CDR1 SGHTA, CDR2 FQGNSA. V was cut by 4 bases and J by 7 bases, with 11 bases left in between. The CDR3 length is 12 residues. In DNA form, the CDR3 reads TGTGCCAGCAGCTCTCACTACGAGGAGCAGTACTTC. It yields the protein CASSSHYEEQYF.

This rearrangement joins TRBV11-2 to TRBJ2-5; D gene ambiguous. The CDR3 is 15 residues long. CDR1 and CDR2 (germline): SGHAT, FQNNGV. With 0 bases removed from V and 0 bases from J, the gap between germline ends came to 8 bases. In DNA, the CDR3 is TGTGCCAGCAGCTTAGAAGTGGGGTACCAAGAGACCCAGTACTTC. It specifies CASSLEVGYQETQYF.

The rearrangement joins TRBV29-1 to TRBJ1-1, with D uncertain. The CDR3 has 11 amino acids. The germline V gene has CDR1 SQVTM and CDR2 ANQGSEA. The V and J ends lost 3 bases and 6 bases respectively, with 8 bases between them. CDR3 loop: CSVDPGSEAFF. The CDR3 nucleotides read TGCAGCGTTGATCCCGGATCTGAAGCTTTCTTT.

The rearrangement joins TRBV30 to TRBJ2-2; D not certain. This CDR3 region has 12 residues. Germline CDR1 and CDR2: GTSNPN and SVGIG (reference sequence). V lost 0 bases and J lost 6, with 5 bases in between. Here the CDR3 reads CAWSVRSGELFF. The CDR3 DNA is TGTGCCTGGAGTGTAAGGTCCGGGGAGCTGTTTTTT.

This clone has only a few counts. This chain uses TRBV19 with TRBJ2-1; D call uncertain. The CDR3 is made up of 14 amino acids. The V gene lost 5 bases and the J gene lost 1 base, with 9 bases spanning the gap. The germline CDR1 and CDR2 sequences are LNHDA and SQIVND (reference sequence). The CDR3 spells CASSSGRSYNEQFF. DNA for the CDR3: TGTGCCAGTAGTTCGGGCAGATCCTACAATGAGCAGTTCTTC.

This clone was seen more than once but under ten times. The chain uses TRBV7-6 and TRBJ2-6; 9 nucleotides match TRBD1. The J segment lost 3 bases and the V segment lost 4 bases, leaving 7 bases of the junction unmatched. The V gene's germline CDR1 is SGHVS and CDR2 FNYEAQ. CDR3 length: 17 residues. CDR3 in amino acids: CASSYRDREFGANVLTF. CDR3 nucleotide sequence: TGTGCCAGCAGCTACCGGGACAGGGAATTTGGGGCCAACGTCCTGACTTTC.

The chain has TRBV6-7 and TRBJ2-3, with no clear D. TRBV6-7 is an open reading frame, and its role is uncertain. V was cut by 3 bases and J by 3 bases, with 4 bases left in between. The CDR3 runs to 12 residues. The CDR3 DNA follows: TGTGCCAGCAGTTATACGACAGATACGCAGTATTTT. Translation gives CASSYTTDTQYF.

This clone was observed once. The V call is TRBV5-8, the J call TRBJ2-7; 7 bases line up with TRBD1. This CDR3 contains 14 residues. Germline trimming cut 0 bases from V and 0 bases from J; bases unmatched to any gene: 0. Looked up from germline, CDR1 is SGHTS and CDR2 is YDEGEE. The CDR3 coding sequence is TGTGCCAGCAGCTTGGGGGACAGCTCCTACGAGCAGTACTTC. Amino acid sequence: CASSLGDSSYEQYF.

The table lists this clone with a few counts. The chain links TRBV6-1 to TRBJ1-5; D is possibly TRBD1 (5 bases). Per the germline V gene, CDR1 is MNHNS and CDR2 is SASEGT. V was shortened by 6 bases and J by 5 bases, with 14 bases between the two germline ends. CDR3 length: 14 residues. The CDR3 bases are TGTGCCAGCAGCCCGTACGACAGCTATCAGCCCCAGCATTTT. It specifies CASSPYDSYQPQHF.

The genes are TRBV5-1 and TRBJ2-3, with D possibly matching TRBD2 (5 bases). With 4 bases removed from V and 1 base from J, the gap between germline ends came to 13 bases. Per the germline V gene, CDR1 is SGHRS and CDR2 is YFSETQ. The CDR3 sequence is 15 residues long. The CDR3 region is CASSPRAGGTDTQYF. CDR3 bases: TGCGCCAGCAGCCCGAGGGCAGGAGGCACAGATACGCAGTATTTT.

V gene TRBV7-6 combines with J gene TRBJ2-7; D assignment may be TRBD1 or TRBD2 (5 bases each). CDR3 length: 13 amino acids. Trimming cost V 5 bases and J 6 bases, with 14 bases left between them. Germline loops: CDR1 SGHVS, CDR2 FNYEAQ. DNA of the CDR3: TGTGCCAGCAGCCCCCGGACTGGGACCGAGCAGTACTTC. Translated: CASSPRTGTEQYF.

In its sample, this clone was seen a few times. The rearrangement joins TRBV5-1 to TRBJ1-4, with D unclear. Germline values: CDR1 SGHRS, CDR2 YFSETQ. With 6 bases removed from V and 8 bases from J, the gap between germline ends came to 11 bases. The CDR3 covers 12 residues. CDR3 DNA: TGCGCCAGCAAGGGCCTGGGGGAAAAACTGTTTTTT. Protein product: CASKGLGEKLFF.

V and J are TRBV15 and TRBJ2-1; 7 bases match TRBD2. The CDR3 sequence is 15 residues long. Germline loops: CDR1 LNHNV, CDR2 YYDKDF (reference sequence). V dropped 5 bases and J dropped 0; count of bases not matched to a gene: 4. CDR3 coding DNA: TGTGCCACCAGCCCCGGGGGGAGCTCCTACAATGAGCAGTTCTTC. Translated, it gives CATSPGGSSYNEQFF. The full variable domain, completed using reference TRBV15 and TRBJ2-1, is DAMVIQNPRYQVTQFGKPVTLSCSQTLNHNVMYWYQQKSSQAPKLLFHYYDKDFNNEADTPDNFQSRRPNTSFCFLDIRSPGLGDTAMYLCATSPGGSSYNEQFFGPGTRLTVL.

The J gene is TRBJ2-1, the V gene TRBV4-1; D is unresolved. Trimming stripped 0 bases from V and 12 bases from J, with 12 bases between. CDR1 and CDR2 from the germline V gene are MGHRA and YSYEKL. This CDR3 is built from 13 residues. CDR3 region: CASSQDHPKGQFF. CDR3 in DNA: TGCGCCAGCAGCCAAGATCACCCGAAAGGGCAGTTCTTC.

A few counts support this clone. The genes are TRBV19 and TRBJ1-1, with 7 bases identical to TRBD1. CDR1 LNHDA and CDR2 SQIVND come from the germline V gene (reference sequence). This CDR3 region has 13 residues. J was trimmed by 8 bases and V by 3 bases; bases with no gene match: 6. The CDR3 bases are TGTGCCAGTAGTATCGGGGTGGACAGGGAAGCTTTCTTT. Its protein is CASSIGVDREAFF.

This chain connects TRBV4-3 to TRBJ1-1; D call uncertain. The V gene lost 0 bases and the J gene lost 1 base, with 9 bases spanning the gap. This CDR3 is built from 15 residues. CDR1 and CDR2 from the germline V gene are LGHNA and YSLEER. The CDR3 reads CASSQDLGSNTEAFF. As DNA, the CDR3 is TGCGCCAGCAGCCAAGATCTAGGGTCGAACACTGAAGCTTTCTTT.